This T cell receptor (beta chain) is drawn from a study of cytomegalovirus exposure and HLA in healthy donors. Whole-study results and caveats: The study recorded 150 to 200 TCR beta chains that were cytomegalovirus-associated. Equally common other TCR beta chains were less clonally expanded than HLA-associated ones, a later analysis found. Reports described diagnosis of cytomegalovirus status by the classifier as highly specific and sensitive.

Worth noting for this clone: As yet, its antigen is unknown.

The study ran its PCR with 60 Vbeta and 13 Jbeta primers. Clones were read by immunoSEQ multiplex PCR, and TCRdb kept only the in-frame ones, dropping some. Here the sample spans 150,000 to 200,000 clones, about 80% being singletons. The origin of this receptor is a woman aged 25-40 years in good health and CMV-seronegative. The specimen sequenced was PBMCs.

The CDR3, as DNA: TGTGCCAGCAGTCCAGGGACTTATGAGCAGTTCTTC. Its protein is CASSPGTYEQFF. V is TRBV27 and J is TRBJ2-1, with D perhaps TRBD2 (6 bases). CDR1 is MNHEY and CDR2 is SMNVEV in the germline V gene (reference sequence). V lost 5 bases and J 8 bases, leaving 10 bases between the germline ends. This CDR3 comprises 12 residues.